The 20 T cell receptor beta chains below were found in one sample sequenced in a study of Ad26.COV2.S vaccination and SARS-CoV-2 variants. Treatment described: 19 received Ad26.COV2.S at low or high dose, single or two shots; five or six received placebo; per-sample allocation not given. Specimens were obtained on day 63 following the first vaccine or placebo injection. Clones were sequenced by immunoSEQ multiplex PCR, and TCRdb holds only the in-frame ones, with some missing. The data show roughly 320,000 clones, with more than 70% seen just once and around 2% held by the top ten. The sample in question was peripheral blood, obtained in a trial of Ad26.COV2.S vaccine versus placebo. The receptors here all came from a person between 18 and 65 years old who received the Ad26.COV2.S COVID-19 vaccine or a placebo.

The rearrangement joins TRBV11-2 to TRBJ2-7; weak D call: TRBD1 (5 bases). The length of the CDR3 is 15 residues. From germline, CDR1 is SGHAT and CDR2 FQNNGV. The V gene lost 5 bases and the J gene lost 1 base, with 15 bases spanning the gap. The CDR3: CASSRDSGRSYEQYF. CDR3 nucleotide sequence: TGTGCCAGCAGCCGTGACAGTGGAAGGTCCTACGAGCAGTACTTC.

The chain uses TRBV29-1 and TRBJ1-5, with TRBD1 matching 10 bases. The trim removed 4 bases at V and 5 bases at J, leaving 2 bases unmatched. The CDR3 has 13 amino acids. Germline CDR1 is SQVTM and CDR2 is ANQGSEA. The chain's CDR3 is CSVGQGAYQPQHF. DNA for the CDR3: TGCAGCGTTGGACAGGGGGCTTATCAGCCCCAGCATTTT.

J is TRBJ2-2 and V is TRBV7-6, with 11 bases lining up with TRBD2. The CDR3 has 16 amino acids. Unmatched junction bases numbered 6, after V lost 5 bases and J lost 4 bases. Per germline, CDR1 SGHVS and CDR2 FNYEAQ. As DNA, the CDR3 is TGTGCCAGCAGCCCGGTTAGCGGGGGGGCCACCGGGGAGCTGTTTTTT. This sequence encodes CASSPVSGGATGELFF.

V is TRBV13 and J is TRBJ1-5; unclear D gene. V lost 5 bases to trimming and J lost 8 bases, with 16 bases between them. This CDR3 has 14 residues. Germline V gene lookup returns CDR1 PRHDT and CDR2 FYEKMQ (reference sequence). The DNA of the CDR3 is TGTGCCAGCAGCCCCCGTACGGTAAACAAGCCCCAGCATTTT. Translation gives CASSPRTVNKPQHF.

The CDR3 sequence is CASSPLRGTANTEAFF. CDR3 DNA sequence: TGTGCCAGCAGCCCACTAAGAGGGACAGCGAACACTGAAGCTTTCTTT. The rearrangement uses TRBV3-1 (or the pseudogene TRBV3-2) and TRBJ1-1; 7 nucleotides agree with TRBD1. CDR3 length: 16 amino acids. Trimming took 4 bases from V and 1 from J; bases not matched to a gene: 9. Per the germline V gene, CDR1 is LGHDT and CDR2 is YNNKEL (reference sequence).

CDR3: CASSGEDVQETQYF. The DNA for the CDR3 is TGTGCCAGCAGCGGAGAGGACGTCCAAGAGACCCAGTACTTC. The chain joins TRBV9 to TRBJ2-5; D remains unclear. Germline V lookup: CDR1 SGDLS, CDR2 YYNGEE. V was cut by 3 bases and J by 1 base, with 10 bases left in between. The CDR3 has 14 residues.

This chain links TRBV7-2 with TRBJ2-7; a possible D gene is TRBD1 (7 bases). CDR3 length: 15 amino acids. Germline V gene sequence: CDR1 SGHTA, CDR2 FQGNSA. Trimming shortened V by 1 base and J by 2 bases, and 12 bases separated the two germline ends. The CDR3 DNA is TGTGCCAGCAGCTTAGGATCCAGGGGGGCCTACGAGCAGTACTTC. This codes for CASSLGSRGAYEQYF.

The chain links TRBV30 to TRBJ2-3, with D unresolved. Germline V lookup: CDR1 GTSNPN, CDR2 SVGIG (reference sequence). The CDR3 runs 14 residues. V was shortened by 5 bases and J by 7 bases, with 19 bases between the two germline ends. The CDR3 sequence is CAWAPAESWNTQYF. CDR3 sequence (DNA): TGTGCCTGGGCCCCCGCCGAGAGTTGGAATACGCAGTATTTT.

CDR3 nucleotide sequence: TGTGCCAGCAGTCACACAGAATCCTACGAGCAGTACTTC. This translates into CASSHTESYEQYF. This sequence joins TRBV27 and TRBJ2-7; the D is unclear. This CDR3 has 13 residues. Germline-derived CDR1 and CDR2 are MNHEY and SMNVEV (reference sequence). Deletions cut 5 bases from V and 1 base from J, with 9 bases between.

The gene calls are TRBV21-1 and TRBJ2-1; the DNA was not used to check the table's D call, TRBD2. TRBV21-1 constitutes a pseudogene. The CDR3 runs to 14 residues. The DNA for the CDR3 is TGTGCCAGCACGGGGGGCTCCAGGGTCCGTGAGCAGTTCTTC. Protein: CASTGGSRVREQFF.

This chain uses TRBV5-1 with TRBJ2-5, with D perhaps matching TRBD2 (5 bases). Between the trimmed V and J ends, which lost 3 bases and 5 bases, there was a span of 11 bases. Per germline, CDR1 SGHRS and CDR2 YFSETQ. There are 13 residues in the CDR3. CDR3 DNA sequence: TGCGCCAGCAGCTCTGGGTCGGGGGAGACCCAGTACTTC. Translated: CASSSGSGETQYF.

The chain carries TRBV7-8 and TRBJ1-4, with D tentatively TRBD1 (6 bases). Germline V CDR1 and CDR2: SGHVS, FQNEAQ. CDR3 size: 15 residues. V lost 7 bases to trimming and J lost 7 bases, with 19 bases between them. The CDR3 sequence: CASTFRGGRVEKLFF. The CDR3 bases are TGTGCCAGCACCTTCCGGGGGGGCCGAGTTGAAAAACTGTTTTTT.

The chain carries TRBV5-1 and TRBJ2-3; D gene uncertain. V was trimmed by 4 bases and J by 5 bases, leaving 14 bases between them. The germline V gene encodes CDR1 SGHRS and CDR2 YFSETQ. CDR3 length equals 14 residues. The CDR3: CASSAGSSGDTQYF. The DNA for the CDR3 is TGCGCCAGCAGCGCCGGGTCATCTGGAGATACGCAGTATTTT.

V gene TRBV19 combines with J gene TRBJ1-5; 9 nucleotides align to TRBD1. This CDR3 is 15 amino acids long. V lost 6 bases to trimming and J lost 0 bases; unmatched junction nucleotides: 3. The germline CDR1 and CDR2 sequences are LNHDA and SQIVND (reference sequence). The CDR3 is CASSLGQGSNQPQHF. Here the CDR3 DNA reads TGTGCCAGTAGCCTGGGACAGGGTAGCAATCAGCCCCAGCATTTT.

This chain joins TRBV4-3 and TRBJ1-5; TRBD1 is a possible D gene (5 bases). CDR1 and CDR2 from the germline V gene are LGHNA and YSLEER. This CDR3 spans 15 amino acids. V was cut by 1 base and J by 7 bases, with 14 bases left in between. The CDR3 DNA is TGCGCCAGCAGCCAAGCGAGGGGAGGGATCCAGCCCCAGCATTTT. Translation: CASSQARGGIQPQHF.

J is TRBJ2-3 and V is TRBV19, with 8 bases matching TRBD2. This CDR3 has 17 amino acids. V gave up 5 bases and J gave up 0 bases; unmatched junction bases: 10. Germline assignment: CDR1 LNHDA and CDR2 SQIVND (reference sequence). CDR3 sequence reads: CASSVFKRGRSTDTQYF. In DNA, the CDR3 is TGTGCCAGTAGTGTATTTAAGCGGGGGAGAAGCACAGATACGCAGTATTTT.

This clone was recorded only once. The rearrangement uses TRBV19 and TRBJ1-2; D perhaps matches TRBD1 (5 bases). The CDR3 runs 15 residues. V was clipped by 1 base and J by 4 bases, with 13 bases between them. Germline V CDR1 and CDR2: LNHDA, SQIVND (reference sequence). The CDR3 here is CASSIGAGKPYGYTF. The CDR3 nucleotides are TGTGCCAGTAGTATAGGGGCAGGGAAACCCTATGGCTACACCTTC.

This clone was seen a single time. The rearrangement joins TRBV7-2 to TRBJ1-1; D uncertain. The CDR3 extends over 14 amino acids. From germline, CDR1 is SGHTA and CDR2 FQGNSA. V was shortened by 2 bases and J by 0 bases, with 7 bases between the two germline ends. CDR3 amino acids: CASSLRRLNTEAFF. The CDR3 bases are TGTGCCAGCAGCTTAAGACGTCTGAACACTGAAGCTTTCTTT.

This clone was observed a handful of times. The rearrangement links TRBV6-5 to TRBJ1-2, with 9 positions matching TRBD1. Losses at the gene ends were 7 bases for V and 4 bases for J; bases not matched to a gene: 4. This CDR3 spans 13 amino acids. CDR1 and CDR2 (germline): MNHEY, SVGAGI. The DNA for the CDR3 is TGTGCCAGCACCCGGACAGGGGCCTATGGCTACACCTTC. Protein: CASTRTGAYGYTF.

This CDR3 reads CASSLGGRGSNYGYTF. As DNA, the CDR3 is TGTGCCAGCAGCTTAGGGGGGCGGGGGTCTAACTATGGCTACACCTTC. This rearrangement joins TRBV7-6 to TRBJ1-2; possible D gene TRBD1, 6 bases. The V end was cut by 1 base, the J end by 0 bases, with 12 bases between. CDR3 size: 16 residues. Per the germline V gene, CDR1 is SGHVS and CDR2 is FNYEAQ.